These 27 T cell receptor beta chains came from one sample sequenced in a study of shared clonotypes between healthy human individuals. TCRdb's copy holds only in-frame clones and misses some; the assay was immunoSEQ multiplex PCR. The table lists some 1 million clones, 60% to 80% of them singletons. What was sequenced was memory CD4+ T cells sorted from blood. The subset is: CD45RA-negative fraction. These receptors came from a man between 18 and 29 years old in good health.

CDR3 sequence: CASSGGQGSRTDTQYF. In DNA form, the CDR3 reads TGTGCCAGCTCAGGAGGACAGGGGTCCCGCACAGATACGCAGTATTTT. The chain joins TRBV18 to TRBJ2-3; TRBD1 aligns across 9 bases. V dropped 5 bases and J dropped 1; count of bases not matched to a gene: 7. The CDR3 covers 16 residues. CDR1 and CDR2 (germline): KGHSH, LQKENI.

The rearrangement joins TRBV5-4 to TRBJ2-6; perhaps TRBD1 as D (5 bases). V gave up 4 bases and J gave up 2 bases, with 16 bases separating them. The CDR3 is 17 residues long. The germline V gene has CDR1 SGHNT and CDR2 YYREEE (reference sequence). The CDR3 DNA follows: TGTGCCAGCAGCCCGGGCCTACCAGGGACTGGGGCCAACGTCCTGACTTTC. Its translation: CASSPGLPGTGANVLTF.

The V and J genes are TRBV5-4 and TRBJ2-7, with 10 bases lining up with TRBD2. This CDR3 has 14 amino acids. J lost 1 base, V lost 6 bases, and 4 bases had no gene match. The germline V gene has CDR1 SGHNT and CDR2 YYREEE (reference sequence). CDR3 sequence: CASNQRGGSYEQYF. In nucleotides, the CDR3 is TGTGCCAGCAACCAGCGGGGGGGGTCCTACGAGCAGTACTTC.

The genes are TRBV15 and TRBJ1-5; D is unclear. The CDR3 runs 12 residues. Germline CDR1 is LNHNV and CDR2 is YYDKDF (reference sequence). Trimming cost V 0 bases and J 6 bases, with 3 bases left between them. The chain's CDR3 is CATSRDLQPQHF. CDR3 coding DNA: TGTGCCACCAGCAGAGATCTTCAGCCCCAGCATTTT.

The V call is TRBV4-1, the J call TRBJ2-2; the D call may be TRBD1 or TRBD2 (5 bases each). The CDR3 loop spans 17 amino acids. The germline V and J ends were trimmed by 2 bases and 7 bases, with 20 bases remaining between them. The germline V gene encodes CDR1 MGHRA and CDR2 YSYEKL. The CDR3 bases are TGCGCCAGCAGCCAACCCACCCGGCAGGGCGCGGGCGGGGAGCTGTTTTTT. This codes for CASSQPTRQGAGGELFF.

The chain uses TRBV6-1 and TRBJ1-1, with D perhaps TRBD1 (5 bases). Germline CDR1 and CDR2: MNHNS and SASEGT. The CDR3 totals 15 residues. Trimming took 5 bases from V and 0 from J, leaving 13 bases between them. This chain's CDR3 is CASSRRDGLNTEAFF. The CDR3 region has the DNA TGTGCCAGCAGTCGACGGGACGGACTGAACACTGAAGCTTTCTTT.

The J gene is TRBJ2-2, the V gene TRBV25-1, with TRBD1 matching over 7 bases. CDR3 length: 12 residues. Germline V lookup: CDR1 MGHDK, CDR2 SYGVNS. The V segment lost 6 bases and the J segment 12 bases; nucleotides outside the gene matches: 7. The CDR3 sequence is CASRRLTGKLFF. CDR3 DNA: TGTGCCAGCAGACGTCTGACAGGGAAGCTGTTTTTT.

The CDR3 nucleotides are TGTGCCAGCAGTTTCAGGGACAGGGGGCTCTACGAGCAGTACTTC. It yields the protein CASSFRDRGLYEQYF. This chain joins TRBV6-5 and TRBJ2-7, with 12 bases that match TRBD1. This CDR3 has 15 amino acids. Germline CDR1 is MNHEY and CDR2 is SVGAGI. The junction had 4 bases not matched to a gene; V was cut back by 4 bases and J by 3 bases.

The chain links TRBV4-3 to TRBJ2-2; possibly TRBD2 for D (6 bases). The CDR3 sequence is 15 residues long. Trimming took 4 bases from V and 8 from J, leaving 17 bases between them. Germline CDR1 is LGHNA and CDR2 is YSLEER. The CDR3 DNA is TGCGCCAGCAGCCTTTCGCGGGACCCAAGAGGGGAGCTGTTTTTT. Translating it yields CASSLSRDPRGELFF.

V and J are TRBV19 and TRBJ2-5, with a tentative D call TRBD1 (6 bases). Trimming took off 7 bases at V and 9 bases at J, with 18 bases between the two ends. Germline-derived CDR1 and CDR2 are LNHDA and SQIVND (reference sequence). CDR3 length: 13 residues. The CDR3 region is CASTSEIGGSQYF. The CDR3 DNA reads TGTGCCAGTACATCCGAGATAGGGGGTTCCCAGTACTTC.

The V and J genes are TRBV5-5 and TRBJ1-3, with 7 nucleotides matching TRBD1. Germline trimming cut 5 bases from V and 2 bases from J; bases unmatched to any gene: 7. Germline assignment: CDR1 SGHKS and CDR2 YYEKEE (reference sequence). The CDR3 spans 15 residues. DNA for the CDR3: TGTGCCAGCAGGACCTCCGGGACAGCTGGAAACACCATATATTTT. This sequence encodes CASRTSGTAGNTIYF.

This clone was recorded a few times. The rearrangement uses TRBV7-9 and TRBJ2-3; unclear D gene. The V end was cut by 1 base, the J end by 10 bases, with 9 bases between. The CDR3 has 12 residues. Germline-derived CDR1 and CDR2 are SEHNR and FQNEAQ (reference sequence). The CDR3 loop reads CASSLGSGPQYF. CDR3 nucleotides: TGTGCCAGCAGCTTAGGGTCGGGTCCGCAGTATTTT. Filled out from reference TRBV7-9 and TRBJ2-3, the complete variable domain reads DTGVSQNPRHKITKRGQNVTFRCDPISEHNRLYWYRQTLGQGPEFLTYFQNEAQLEKSRLLSDRFSAERPKGSFSTLEIQRTEQGDSAMYLCASSLGSGPQYFGPGTRLTVL.

V is TRBV5-1 and J is TRBJ1-1; 8 positions match TRBD1. V trimming: 1 base; J trimming: 6 bases; junction bases outside the gene matches: 5. CDR1 SGHRS and CDR2 YFSETQ come from the germline V gene. This CDR3 spans 14 amino acids. The CDR3 DNA sequence: TGCGCCAGCAGCTTGCGACAGGGGAAGTCTGAAGCTTTCTTT. Residues: CASSLRQGKSEAFF.

V and J are TRBV5-1 and TRBJ2-5, with TRBD1 matching over 9 bases. The germline gives CDR1 SGHRS, CDR2 YFSETQ. This CDR3 contains 16 residues. J gave up 2 bases and V 3 bases, and 8 bases lay outside the gene matches. In nucleotides, the CDR3 is TGCGCCAGCAGCTCTGACGGGACAGGGACACAAGAGACCCAGTACTTC. Translated: CASSSDGTGTQETQYF.

The chain links TRBV2 to TRBJ2-1; 8 bases map to TRBD2. Trimming cost V 8 bases and J 0 bases; bases outside gene matches: 9. CDR1 is SNHLY, CDR2 FYNNEI, per germline. This CDR3 has 16 amino acids. Here the CDR3 reads CASDSSGSSSYNEQFF. As DNA, the CDR3 is TGTGCCAGCGATTCCAGCGGGAGTAGCTCCTACAATGAGCAGTTCTTC.

This clone occurred many times. V is TRBV6-4 and J is TRBJ1-6; TRBD1 might be the D (6 bases). The CDR3 extends over 13 amino acids. The germline V gene encodes CDR1 MRHNA and CDR2 SNTAGT. The V and J ends lost 6 bases and 7 bases respectively, with 10 bases between them. The CDR3 coding sequence is TGTGCCAGCAGGGGAGGGGGAAATTCACCCCTCCACTTT. As protein: CASRGGGNSPLHF.

J is TRBJ2-7 and V is TRBV5-4; tentative D call: TRBD2 (6 bases). The CDR3 loop spans 15 amino acids. CDR1 SGHNT and CDR2 YYREEE come from the germline V gene (reference sequence). Trimming left V 0 bases short and J 6 bases short, with 16 bases between. CDR3 DNA sequence: TGTGCCAGCAGCTTGGGTGGTGGGGGGACTGGCGAGCAGTACTTC. This encodes CASSLGGGGTGEQYF.

The V gene is TRBV9, the J gene TRBJ1-6; the match to TRBD1 covers 9 bases. This CDR3 spans 13 amino acids. V shed 3 bases and J 14 bases; nucleotides not matched to a gene: 6. From germline, CDR1 is SGDLS and CDR2 YYNGEE. The CDR3 protein is CASSDGQGWALHF. The DNA of the CDR3 is TGTGCCAGCAGCGACGGACAGGGGTGGGCCCTCCACTTT.

The CDR3: CASSQNSDTQYF. The CDR3 DNA sequence: TGTGCCAGCAGCCAGAACTCAGATACGCAGTATTTT. V is TRBV14 and J is TRBJ2-3; D is unclear. V was cut by 3 bases and J by 4 bases, with 5 bases left in between. Germline values: CDR1 SGHDN, CDR2 FVKESK. The CDR3 consists of 12 residues.

There are many counts of this clone. This chain uses TRBV5-1 with TRBJ2-5; TRBD1 aligns across 9 bases. The CDR3 length is 14 residues. Trimming removed 4 bases from V and 3 bases from J; junction bases left unmatched: 4. Per the germline V gene, CDR1 is SGHRS and CDR2 is YFSETQ. In nucleotides, the CDR3 is TGCGCCAGCAGCGAGGGGACAGGGAAAGAGACCCAGTACTTC. As protein: CASSEGTGKETQYF.

The V call is TRBV7-8, the J call TRBJ1-4; the match to TRBD1 covers 8 bases. CDR1 and CDR2 from the germline V gene are SGHVS and FQNEAQ. The CDR3 contains 19 residues. The ends lost 4 bases at V and 0 bases at J; junction bases unmatched: 13. CDR3 nucleotides: TGTGCCAGCAGCTACTCGACAGGGGTATCCCTTGCAACTAATGAAAAACTGTTTTTT. Translation gives CASSYSTGVSLATNEKLFF. The entire variable domain, with the rest obtained from reference TRBV7-8 and TRBJ1-4, is as follows: GAGVSQSPRYKVAKRGQDVALRCDPISGHVSLFWYQQALGQGPEFLTYFQNEAQLDKSGLPSDRFFAERPEGSVSTLKIQRTQQEDSAVYLCASSYSTGVSLATNEKLFFGSGTQLSVL.

The chain links TRBV5-1 to TRBJ2-1, with D hard to call. Trimming took 3 bases from V and 4 from J, leaving 8 bases between them. Germline CDR1 is SGHRS and CDR2 is YFSETQ. The CDR3 runs 13 residues. CDR3 sequence: CASSSRPYNEQFF. In DNA, the CDR3 is TGCGCCAGCAGCTCGCGCCCATACAATGAGCAGTTCTTC.

The V call is TRBV11-2, the J call TRBJ2-5, with D unclear. V was cut by 5 bases and J by 1 base, with 14 bases left in between. The CDR3 extends over 15 amino acids. The germline V gene has CDR1 SGHAT and CDR2 FQNNGV. As DNA, the CDR3 is TGTGCCAGCAGCCCCGGGTTCGGACCCCAAGAGACCCAGTACTTC. Translation gives CASSPGFGPQETQYF.

This clone was seen a few times. V gene TRBV9 combines with J gene TRBJ2-3, with D hard to call. The CDR3 runs 13 residues. The germline CDR1 and CDR2 sequences are SGDLS and YYNGEE. V lost 0 bases to trimming and J lost 4 bases, with 6 bases between them. The CDR3 loop is CASSVVQADTQYF. The CDR3 region has the DNA TGTGCCAGCAGCGTAGTCCAGGCAGATACGCAGTATTTT.

This sequence joins TRBV7-9 and TRBJ2-3, with 10 bases that match TRBD2. Unmatched junction bases numbered 5, after V lost 5 bases and J lost 3 bases. CDR1 SEHNR and CDR2 FQNEAQ come from the germline V gene (reference sequence). CDR3 size: 15 residues. The CDR3 loop reads CASSKSGGATDTQYF. CDR3 nucleotides: TGTGCCAGCAGCAAGAGCGGGGGGGCGACAGATACGCAGTATTTT. Full variable domain (remainder filled in from reference TRBV7-9 and TRBJ2-3): DTGVSQNPRHKITKRGQNVTFRCDPISEHNRLYWYRQTLGQGPEFLTYFQNEAQLEKSRLLSDRFSAERPKGSFSTLEIQRTEQGDSAMYLCASSKSGGATDTQYFGPGTRLTVL.

The chain is built from TRBV5-6 and TRBJ2-2; D might be TRBD1 (5 bases). V was cut by 2 bases and J by 7 bases, with 12 bases left in between. The CDR3 covers 14 residues. CDR1 is SGHDT and CDR2 is YYEEEE in the germline V gene. CDR3 in DNA: TGTGCCAGCAGCTTAAGGCAGGGCTTCGGGGAGCTGTTTTTT. It specifies CASSLRQGFGELFF.

This clone was found once. Sequence at one end of the junction differs from germline and may be a read error. The genes are TRBV7-7 and TRBJ2-1; 10 bases align to TRBD1. The germline V gene has CDR1 SSHAT and CDR2 FNYEAQ (reference sequence). This CDR3 has 14 amino acids. The CDR3 here is CASSLGQGSSEQFF. CDR3 DNA: TGTGCTAGCAGCTTGGGACAGGGGAGCAGTGAGCAGTTCTTC.